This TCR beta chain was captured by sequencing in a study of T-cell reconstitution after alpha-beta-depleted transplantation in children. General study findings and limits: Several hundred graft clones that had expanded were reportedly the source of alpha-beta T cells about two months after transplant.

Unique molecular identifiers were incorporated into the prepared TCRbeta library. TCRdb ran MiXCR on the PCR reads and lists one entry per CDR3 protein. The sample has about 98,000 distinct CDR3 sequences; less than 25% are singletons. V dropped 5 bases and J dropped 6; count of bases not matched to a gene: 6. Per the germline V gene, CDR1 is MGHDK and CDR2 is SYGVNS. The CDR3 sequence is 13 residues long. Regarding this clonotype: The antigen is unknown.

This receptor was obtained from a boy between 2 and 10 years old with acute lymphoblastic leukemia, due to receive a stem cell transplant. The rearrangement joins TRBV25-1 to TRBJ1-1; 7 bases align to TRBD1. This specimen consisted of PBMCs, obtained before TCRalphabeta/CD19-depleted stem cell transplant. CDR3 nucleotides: TGTGCCAGCAGTCAAGCAACAGGGGCTGAAGCTTTCTTT. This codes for CASSQATGAEAFF.